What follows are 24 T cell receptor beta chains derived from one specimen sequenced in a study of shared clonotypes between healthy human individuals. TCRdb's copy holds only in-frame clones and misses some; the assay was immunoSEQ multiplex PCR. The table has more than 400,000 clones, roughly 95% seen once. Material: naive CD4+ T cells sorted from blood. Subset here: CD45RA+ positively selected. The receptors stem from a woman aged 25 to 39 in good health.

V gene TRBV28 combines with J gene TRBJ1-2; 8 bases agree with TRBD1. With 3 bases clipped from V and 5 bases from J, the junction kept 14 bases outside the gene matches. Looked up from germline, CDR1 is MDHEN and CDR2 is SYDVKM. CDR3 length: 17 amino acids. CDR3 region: CASSFPTGGEGIYGYTF. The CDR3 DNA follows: TGTGCCAGCAGTTTCCCAACAGGGGGAGAGGGTATATATGGCTACACCTTC.

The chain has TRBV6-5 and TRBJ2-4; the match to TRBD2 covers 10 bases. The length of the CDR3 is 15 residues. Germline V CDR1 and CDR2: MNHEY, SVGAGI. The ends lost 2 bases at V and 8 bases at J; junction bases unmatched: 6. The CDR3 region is CASSYLAGALDIQYF. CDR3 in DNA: TGTGCCAGCAGTTACCTAGCGGGAGCTCTGGACATTCAGTACTTC.

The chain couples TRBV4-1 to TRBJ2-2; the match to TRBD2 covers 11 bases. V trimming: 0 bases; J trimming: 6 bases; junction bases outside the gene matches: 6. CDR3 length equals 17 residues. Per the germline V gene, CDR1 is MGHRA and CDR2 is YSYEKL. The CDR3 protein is CASSQDRLAGGSGELFF. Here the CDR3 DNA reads TGCGCCAGCAGCCAAGATCGCCTAGCGGGAGGATCCGGGGAGCTGTTTTTT.

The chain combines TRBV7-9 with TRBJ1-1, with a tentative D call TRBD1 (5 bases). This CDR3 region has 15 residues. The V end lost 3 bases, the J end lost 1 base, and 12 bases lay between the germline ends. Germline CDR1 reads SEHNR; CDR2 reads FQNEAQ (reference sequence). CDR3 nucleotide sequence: TGTGCCAGCAGCTTCTACCAGGGACCGAACACTGAAGCTTTCTTT. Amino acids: CASSFYQGPNTEAFF.

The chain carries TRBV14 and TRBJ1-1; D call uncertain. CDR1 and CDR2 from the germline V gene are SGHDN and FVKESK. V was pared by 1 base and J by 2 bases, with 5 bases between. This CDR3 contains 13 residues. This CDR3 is CASSQGTNTEAFF. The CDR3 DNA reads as TGTGCCAGCAGCCAAGGGACCAACACTGAAGCTTTCTTT.

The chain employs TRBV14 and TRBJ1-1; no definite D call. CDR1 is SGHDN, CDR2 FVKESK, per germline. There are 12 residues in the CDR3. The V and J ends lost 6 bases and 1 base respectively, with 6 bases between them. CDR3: CASRLGNTEAFF. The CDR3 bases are TGTGCCAGCAGACTAGGGAACACTGAAGCTTTCTTT.

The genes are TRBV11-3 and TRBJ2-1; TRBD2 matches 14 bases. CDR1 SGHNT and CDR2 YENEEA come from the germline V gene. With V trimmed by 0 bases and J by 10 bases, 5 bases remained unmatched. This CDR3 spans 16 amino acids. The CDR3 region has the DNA TGTGCCAGCAGCTTAGATGGGACTAGCGGGAGTCAAGAGCAGTTCTTC. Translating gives CASSLDGTSGSQEQFF.

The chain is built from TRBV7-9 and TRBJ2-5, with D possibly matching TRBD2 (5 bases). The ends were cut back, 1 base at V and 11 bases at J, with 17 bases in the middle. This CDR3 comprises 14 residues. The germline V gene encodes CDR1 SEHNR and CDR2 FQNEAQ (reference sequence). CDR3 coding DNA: TGTGCCAGCAGCTTAGTGCCCGTGAATGGGGAGCAGTACTTC. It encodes CASSLVPVNGEQYF.

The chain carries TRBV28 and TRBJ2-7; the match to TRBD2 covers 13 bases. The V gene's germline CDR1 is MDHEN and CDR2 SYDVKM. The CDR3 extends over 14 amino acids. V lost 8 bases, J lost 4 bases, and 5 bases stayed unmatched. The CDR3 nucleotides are TGTGCCAGCGGACTAGCGGGAGTAGGTTACGAGCAGTACTTC. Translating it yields CASGLAGVGYEQYF.

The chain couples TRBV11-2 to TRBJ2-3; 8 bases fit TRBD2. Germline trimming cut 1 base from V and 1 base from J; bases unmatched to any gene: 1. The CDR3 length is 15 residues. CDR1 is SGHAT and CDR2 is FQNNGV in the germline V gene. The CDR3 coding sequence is TGTGCCAGCAGCTTAGTCGGGAGGGGCACAGATACGCAGTATTTT. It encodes CASSLVGRGTDTQYF. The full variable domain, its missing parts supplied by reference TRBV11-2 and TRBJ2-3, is EAGVAQSPRYKIIEKRQSVAFWCNPISGHATLYWYQQILGQGPKLLIQFQNNGVVDDSQLPKDRFSAERLKGVDSTLKIQPAKLEDSAVYLCASSLVGRGTDTQYFGPGTRLTVL.

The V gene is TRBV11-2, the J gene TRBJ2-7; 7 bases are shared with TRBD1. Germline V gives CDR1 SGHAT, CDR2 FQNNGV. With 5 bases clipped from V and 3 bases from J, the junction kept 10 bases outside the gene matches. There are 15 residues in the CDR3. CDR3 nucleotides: TGTGCCAGCAGCCCCACAACAGGGGTACACTACGAGCAGTACTTC. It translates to CASSPTTGVHYEQYF.

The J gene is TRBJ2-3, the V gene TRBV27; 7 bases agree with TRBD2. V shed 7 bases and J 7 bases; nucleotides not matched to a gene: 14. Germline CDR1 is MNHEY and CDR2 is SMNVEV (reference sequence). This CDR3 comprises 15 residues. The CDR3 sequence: CASKLTSPSGYTQYF. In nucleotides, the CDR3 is TGTGCCAGCAAACTGACTAGCCCAAGTGGGTATACGCAGTATTTT.

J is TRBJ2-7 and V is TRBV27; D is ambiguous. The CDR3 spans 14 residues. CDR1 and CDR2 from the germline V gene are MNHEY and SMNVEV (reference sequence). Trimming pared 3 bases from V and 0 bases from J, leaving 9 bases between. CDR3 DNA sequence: TGTGCCAGCAGTTTCGCCGATAGCTCCTACGAGCAGTACTTC. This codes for CASSFADSSYEQYF.

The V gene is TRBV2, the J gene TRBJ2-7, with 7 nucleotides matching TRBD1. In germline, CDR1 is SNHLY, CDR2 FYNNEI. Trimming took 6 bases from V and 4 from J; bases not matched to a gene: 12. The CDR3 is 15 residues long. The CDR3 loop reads CASRLKTGPTYEQYF. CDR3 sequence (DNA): TGTGCCAGCAGGCTGAAGACAGGGCCTACGTACGAGCAGTACTTC.

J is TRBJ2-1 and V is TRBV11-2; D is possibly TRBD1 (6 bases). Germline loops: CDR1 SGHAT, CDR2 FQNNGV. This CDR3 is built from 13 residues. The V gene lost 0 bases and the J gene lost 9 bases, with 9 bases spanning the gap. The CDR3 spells CASSLDRGREQFF. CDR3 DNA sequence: TGTGCCAGCAGCTTAGACAGGGGTCGTGAGCAGTTCTTC.

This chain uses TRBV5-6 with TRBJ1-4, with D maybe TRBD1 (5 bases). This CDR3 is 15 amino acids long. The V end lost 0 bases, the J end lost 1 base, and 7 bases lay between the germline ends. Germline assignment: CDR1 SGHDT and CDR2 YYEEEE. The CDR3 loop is CASSLAGLTNEKLFF. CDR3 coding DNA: TGTGCCAGCAGCTTGGCAGGGCTAACTAATGAAAAACTGTTTTTT.

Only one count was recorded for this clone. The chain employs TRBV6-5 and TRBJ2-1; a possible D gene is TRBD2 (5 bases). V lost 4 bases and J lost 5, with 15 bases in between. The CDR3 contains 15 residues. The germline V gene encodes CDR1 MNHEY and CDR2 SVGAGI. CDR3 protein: CASSLRGTLNNEQFF. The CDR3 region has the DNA TGTGCCAGCAGTTTACGGGGTACCCTTAACAATGAGCAGTTCTTC.

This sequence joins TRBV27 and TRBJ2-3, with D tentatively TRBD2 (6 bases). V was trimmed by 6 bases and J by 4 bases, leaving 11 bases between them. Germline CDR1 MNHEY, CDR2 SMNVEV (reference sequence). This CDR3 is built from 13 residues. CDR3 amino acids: CASSPRGSDTQYF. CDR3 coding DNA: TGTGCCAGCAGCCCACGGGGGTCAGATACGCAGTATTTT.

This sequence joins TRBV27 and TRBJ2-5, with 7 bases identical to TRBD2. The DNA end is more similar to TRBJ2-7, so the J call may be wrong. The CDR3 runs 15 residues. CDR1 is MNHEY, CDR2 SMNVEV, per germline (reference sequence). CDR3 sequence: CASSFRRLASYEQYF. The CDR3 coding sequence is TGTGCCAGCAGTTTTCGTCGACTAGCCTCCTACGAGCAGTACTTC.

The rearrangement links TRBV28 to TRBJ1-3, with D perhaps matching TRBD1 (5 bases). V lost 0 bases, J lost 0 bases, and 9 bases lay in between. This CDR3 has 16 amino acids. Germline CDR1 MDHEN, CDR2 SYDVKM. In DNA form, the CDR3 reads TGTGCCAGCAGTTTATGGGGGACGGGCTCTGGAAACACCATATATTTT. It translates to CASSLWGTGSGNTIYF.

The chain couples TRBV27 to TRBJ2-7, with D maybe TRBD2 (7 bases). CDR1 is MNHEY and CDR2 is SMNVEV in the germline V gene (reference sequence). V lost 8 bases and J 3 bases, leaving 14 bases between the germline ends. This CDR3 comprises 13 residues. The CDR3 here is CASRGGRFYEQYF. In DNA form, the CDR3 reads TGTGCCAGCCGCGGGGGCAGGTTCTACGAGCAGTACTTC.

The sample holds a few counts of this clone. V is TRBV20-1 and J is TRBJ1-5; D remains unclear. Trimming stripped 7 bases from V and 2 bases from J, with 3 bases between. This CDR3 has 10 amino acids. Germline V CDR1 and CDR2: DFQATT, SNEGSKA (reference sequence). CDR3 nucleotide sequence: TGCAGTGTCGGCAATCAGCCCCAGCATTTT. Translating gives CSVGNQPQHF.

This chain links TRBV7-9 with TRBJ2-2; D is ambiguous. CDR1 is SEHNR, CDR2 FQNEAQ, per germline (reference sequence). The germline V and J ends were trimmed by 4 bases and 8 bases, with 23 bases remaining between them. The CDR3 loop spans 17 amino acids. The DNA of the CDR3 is TGTGCCAGCAGCTCGGCGGAGAGTCTCTTAGGGATTGGGGAGCTGTTTTTT. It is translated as CASSSAESLLGIGELFF.

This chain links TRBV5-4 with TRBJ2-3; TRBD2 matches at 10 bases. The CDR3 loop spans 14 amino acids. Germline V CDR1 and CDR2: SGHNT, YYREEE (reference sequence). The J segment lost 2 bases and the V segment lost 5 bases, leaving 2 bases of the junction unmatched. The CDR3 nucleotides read TGTGCCAGCAGAGCGGGAGGGGCCACAGATACGCAGTATTTT. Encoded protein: CASRAGGATDTQYF.